The sequence of this TCR beta chain was determined in a study of T cell responses to AZD1222 COVID-19 vaccine. Study information: Doses given second, at about 4 or about 12 weeks, were pooled.

The protocol was immunoSEQ multiplex PCR, while the TCRdb copy is restricted to in-frame clones and leaves out a portion. The repertoire consists of 110,000 to 150,000 clones, with around 87% occurring once and the leading ten covering around 1.6%. This CDR3 region has 14 residues. Trimming took off 4 bases at V and 0 bases at J, with 7 bases between the two ends. The germline gives CDR1 SGHRS, CDR2 YFSETQ. About this clone: The antigen remains undetermined.

Study outcomes and limitations: Donors were mostly white British, more females; clonal diversity possibly underestimated. A reported finding is that nearly half of spike-specific TCRs target unmutated variant regions.

This sample comprised peripheral blood, obtained on day 0 of AZD1222 vaccination. This receptor was obtained from an adult in good health. The V call is TRBV5-1, the J call TRBJ1-4; D is perhaps TRBD1 (5 bases). CDR3 loop: CASSPGSTNEKLFF. The CDR3 DNA follows: TGCGCCAGCAGCCCAGGGTCAACTAATGAAAAACTGTTTTTT.